This TCR beta chain was sequenced in a study of cytomegalovirus exposure and HLA in healthy donors (dated by TCRdb to the late 2010s). Broadly, across the study: An earlier analysis of roughly 630 of the donors reported 250 to 350 Gb of sequence data and around 120 million unique TCR beta sequences from some 180 million T cells. Approximately 310 gigabases of sequencing data and 91 million or so unique TCR sequences made up an early release that covered about 640 HLA-typed donors. All discovery cohort repertoires had been generated on a single sequencing platform. To study patterns of TCR occurrence, a later analysis re-analyzed previously published TCR beta repertoires from several hundred donors and added high-resolution HLA genotyping. High-throughput TCR immunosequencing, statistical association of individual TCRs with disease status, and machine learning were combined to predict cytomegalovirus infection status. In an earlier analysis of around 540 of the donors, high-throughput TCR beta sequencing was used to judge whether each TCR beta V gene segment behaved as functional or pseudogenic. The number of donors typed differed by locus, with roughly 620-640 for A, B, C, DRB1 and DQB1, roughly 520 for DQA1, 606 for DPA1, and 472 for DPB1. Besides the first cohort of some 670 subjects, a separate validation cohort made up of over a hundred different subjects was used. Donor age, sex, ethnicity and CMV serostatus were compiled together with the repertoire data. Rather than using new phenotypic data, the later analysis identified candidate immune exposures from TCR beta sequences and from how often those sequences occurred across donors. Genome-wide SNP genotypes for about 60% of the 666 donors were used in a later genetic analysis, which treated that subset as a discovery cohort. Across under 500 genotyped donors of the cohort, an average of about 250,000 unique TCR beta nucleotide sequences per donor were sequenced, and approximately 17% of those sequences were non-productive. Because of strong linkage in the cohort, a handful of DR-DQ haplotypes were treated as single units for association and clustering. The study used immunosequencing to profile the T cell repertoires of approximately 690 subjects and linked those repertoires to cytomegalovirus serostatus. Of the roughly 410 genotyped donors, 75% to 85% were placed in the genetic ancestry cluster associated with self-reported Caucasian donors. The study was designed to test whether signatures of past pathogen exposure could be identified by cataloging public T cell receptors. HLA typing included class I and class II loci at four-digit resolution. Study-wide conclusions, independent of this receptor: Correlated functional status among segregating V segments might be attributable to linkage disequilibrium, but an unknown experimental factor could not be ruled out. A later genetic analysis associated a missense DCLRE1C variant with V-gene and J-gene trimming of TCR beta chains, and an independent cohort replicated the association. Some IMGT-functional V segments, including TRBV6-2 and TRBV6-3, could not be distinguished by the 87-base-pair reads and were therefore excluded. Several of the top co-occurrence clusters appeared to be linked to parvovirus B19, influenza, CMV and Epstein-Barr virus, according to a later analysis. A further reported finding was that TCR beta sequences accurately predicted the HLA-A and HLA-B alleles for most subjects in the first cohort. The authors suggested that the approach could potentially be extended to other disease states and immunological phenotypes. The sequencing pipeline was judged likely to have produced a cluster of highly shared sequence variants as a technical artifact. Roughly uniform sequencing depth across donors was assumed in presence/absence analyses, although this assumption may not hold. According to a later genetic analysis, donors in an Asian-associated ancestry cluster had fewer N-insertions in productive TCRs than the approximately 690-donor mean. Strong co-occurrence of HLA alleles, especially DR and DQ, made assigning TCR associations to individual alleles difficult. The study gave a list of 150 to 200 TCR beta chains associated with cytomegalovirus. At a false discovery rate of 0.05, a later analysis linked fewer than 20,000 TCR beta sequences to specific HLA alleles. Some 16 rarely observed V segments, including chromosome 9 orphons, were excluded from the earlier analysis of 550 to 700 of the donors because counts were too low. A later analysis found that TCR association rates varied across HLA loci, with DRB1 alleles showing the most associated TCRs and HLA-C alleles the fewest. A few of the identified cytomegalovirus-associated TCR beta chains were confirmed in vitro to be specific for cytomegalovirus antigens. Most CMV-associated TCR beta chains appeared to be HLA-restricted in a later analysis, and the HLA associations seemed to be driven largely by CMV exposure. Because HLA typing was missing for some donors at each locus, association tests included only the typed subset. In a later analysis, HLA-associated TCR beta chains were found to be more clonally expanded and to have lower generation probabilities than equally common non-associated chains. The classifier was reported to diagnose cytomegalovirus status with high specificity and sensitivity in both the original cohort and the validation cohort. An earlier analysis of approximately 590 of the donors showed that most TCR beta V segments appeared in productive rearrangements either about 87% or about 30% of the time, which broadly matched IMGT annotations. The only immune exposure information available for the cohort was CMV serostatus. This cohort had only TCR beta chains sequenced, and the lack of alpha or paired-chain data limited which features could be detected. Across donors, most TCR sequences were observed very rarely, whereas some public TCRs were present in many individuals.

V loses 6 bases, J loses 7 bases, and the germline ends lie 7 bases apart. CDR1 is given as MNHNY and CDR2 as SVGAGI, both from the germline V gene (reference sequence). There are 12 amino acids in the CDR3, from cysteine to phenylalanine inclusive. The sequence is cut down to CDR3 DNA, 36 bases in frame from base 1. The cohort consisted of 600 to 750 healthy bone marrow donors. At the time of sampling, every cohort member was nominally healthy, though immune exposures that went unrecorded were likely present. The donor tested CMV seronegative and was one of the 352 seronegative cohort members. A peripheral blood sample was collected from each donor, and TCR beta sequencing was performed on peripheral blood mononuclear cells. Genomic DNA extraction from the blood cell samples was performed with the Qiagen DNeasy Blood Extraction Kit. Remarks on this clone: Its antigen is currently not known. Qualities for individual bases were not recorded, and no much larger clone is one base off.

Library method: the immunoSEQ multiplex PCR assay. For the multiplex PCR, a mixture combining 60 forward primers for TCR Vbeta segments and 13 reverse primers for TCR Jbeta segments was used. A multiplex PCR assay on genomic DNA amplified the CDR3 region of rearranged TCR beta genes. The amplified TCR beta libraries were sequenced on the Illumina HiSeq System as 87-base-pair reads. The study's own analysis went as follows. Across the 700 or so repertoires, a later analysis counted some 80 million unique TCR beta chains, about 10 million of which were shared by at least two donors. A nearest-neighbor algorithm error-corrected the raw reads and collapsed the reads into unique sequences, merging closely related sequences to remove PCR and sequencing errors. CDR3 sequences were aligned to IMGT reference sequences to assign V, D and J gene segments. For a sequence to be retained, a match of at least six nucleotides to both a V gene segment and a J gene segment was required. A rearrangement counted as productive if the CDR3 had no stop codons and remained in frame with V and J, and every other rearrangement counted as non-productive. Following IMGT convention, CDR3 was defined as the stretch from the second conserved V-encoded cysteine to the conserved J-encoded phenylalanine. The earlier analysis of around 640 of the donors excluded sequences that lacked an unambiguous match to a single V gene segment. In an earlier analysis of several hundred of the donors, V segments were called functional above 56.7% productive rearrangements and were called segregating when the between-donor standard deviation exceeded 5%. A statistical classification framework was built to diagnose cytomegalovirus status from the catalog of TCR beta chain sequences. A later analysis assigned V and J genes by comparing TCR nucleotide sequences with IMGT/GENE-DB human TR gene sequences. A later analysis assigned CDR3 sequences and most-parsimonious VDJ recombination scenarios with the TCRdist pipeline. In a later analysis, each TCR beta chain was defined by its CDR3 amino acid sequence together with its V-gene family, and reads lacking a unique V-gene family were excluded. To address suspected cross-contamination and a sequencing artifact, a later analysis removed under 600 highly shared, low-generation-probability nucleotide sequences. For each public chain, a later analysis derived a clonal expansion index from normalized ranks of inferred template counts within each repertoire. In a later analysis, generation probabilities were computed using a VDJ recombination model fitted to out-of-frame rearrangements, and the results were checked against IGoR. In a later analysis, TCR-TCR, TCR-HLA and TCR-CMV co-occurrence was scored with hypergeometric tests, and a repertoire-size bias correction was applied to TCR pairs. To estimate false discovery rates, a later analysis permuted the HLA or CMV assignments 20 times. A later analysis grouped co-occurring TCRs with DBSCAN, adding TCRdist sequence similarity when clustering within HLA-allele-positive subsets. Co-occurrence clustering excluded repertoires with fewer than 30,000 or more than 120,000 public chains, plus five with anomalous nucleotide sharing. TCRdb took over this immuneACCESS table, retaining in-frame rearrangements with V and J assigned. Such tables are incomplete; in checked studies, under half of the missing clones stem from an unresolved V gene, and the remainder is unexplained. The V and J calls and clone size are taken from that table; D and trimming were inferred from the DNA. A total of 150,000 to 200,000 clones appear in this sample, 70% to 90% of them only once. The ten largest clones capture approximately 2.1% of the sample.

Sequencing was carried out using PBMCs. The TCR sequence derives from a woman aged 18-29 years in good health and CMV-seronegative. Here the chain combines TRBV6-6 and TRBJ1-6, with the D gene not confidently named. In nucleotides, the sequence is TGTGCCAGCAGCTCGACAAATTCACCCCTCCACTTT. It translates as CASSSTNSPLHF.